Shown below are 25 T cell receptor beta chains from a single sample sequenced in a study of blood T cell repertoires in COVID-19. Here immunoSEQ multiplex PCR was the method, and the copy in TCRdb shows in-frame clones only, minus some. The sample gives roughly 110,000 clones, 88% of which show up once; approximately 6.8% is in the top ten. The sequenced material came from peripheral blood. The receptors were sampled from a middle-aged man with active or convalescent COVID-19.

The chain employs TRBV10-3 and TRBJ1-5; 9 nucleotides align to TRBD1. Germline lookup yields CDR1 ENHRY and CDR2 SYGVKD. Trimming at V came to 0 bases and at J to 6 bases, leaving 6 bases not matched to a gene. The CDR3 spans 16 residues. This CDR3 reads CAISESGGQGFQPQHF. The CDR3 nucleotides are TGTGCCATCAGTGAGTCGGGGGGACAGGGATTTCAGCCCCAGCATTTT.

Only a few counts were recorded for this clone. The chain joins TRBV6-5 to TRBJ2-1, with no clear D. CDR1 and CDR2 from the germline V gene are MNHEY and SVGAGI. This CDR3 has 11 residues. Trimming left V 6 bases short and J 5 bases short, with 5 bases between. The DNA of the CDR3 is TGTGCCAGCAGGGCTCACAATGAGCAGTTCTTC. Its translation: CASRAHNEQFF.

The rearrangement links TRBV4-3 to TRBJ2-3; 10 bases agree with TRBD2. Germline V gene sequence: CDR1 LGHNA, CDR2 YSLEER. V lost 2 bases and J lost 4; bases outside the gene matches: 3. This CDR3 has 15 amino acids. Here the CDR3 reads CASSQIAGGADTQYF. As DNA, the CDR3 is TGCGCCAGCAGCCAAATAGCGGGAGGTGCAGATACGCAGTATTTT.

The chain's CDR3 is CASRDSGADTQYF. The CDR3 DNA follows: TGTGCCAGCAGGGATAGCGGGGCCGATACGCAGTATTTT. The gene calls are TRBV6-5 and TRBJ2-3; 8 nucleotides match TRBD2. Trimming took 6 bases from V and 6 from J; bases not matched to a gene: 5. This CDR3 has 13 amino acids. Per germline, CDR1 MNHEY and CDR2 SVGAGI.

The V and J genes are TRBV7-9 and TRBJ2-3; TRBD2 is a possible D gene (6 bases). Germline V CDR1 and CDR2: SEHNR, FQNEAQ (reference sequence). The V gene lost 0 bases and the J gene lost 1 base, with 11 bases spanning the gap. This CDR3 is 16 amino acids long. CDR3 sequence: CASSLASGVRTDTQYF. For the CDR3, the DNA is TGTGCCAGCAGCTTAGCGTCGGGAGTCCGCACAGATACGCAGTATTTT.

The chain employs TRBV6-5 and TRBJ2-1; maybe TRBD1 (5 bases). Germline V gene lookup returns CDR1 MNHEY and CDR2 SVGAGI. The CDR3 is 14 amino acids. Trimming left V 0 bases short and J 2 bases short, with 5 bases between. CDR3 region: CASSYSTAYNEQFF. CDR3 DNA: TGTGCCAGCAGTTACTCGACAGCCTACAATGAGCAGTTCTTC.

J is TRBJ1-3 and V is TRBV5-1; 9 bases agree with TRBD1. Germline-derived CDR1 and CDR2 are SGHRS and YFSETQ. After removal of 4 bases from V and 3 bases from J, the junction contained 5 bases not matched to a gene. CDR3 length: 15 amino acids. The CDR3 DNA reads as TGCGCCAGCAGCCCTGGGGACAGGGATGGAAACACCATATATTTT. Protein product: CASSPGDRDGNTIYF.

This chain connects TRBV10-3 to TRBJ1-1, with TRBD1 identical over 9 bases. The CDR3 covers 14 residues. Germline assignment: CDR1 ENHRY and CDR2 SYGVKD. With V trimmed by 6 bases and J by 1 base, 3 bases remained unmatched. CDR3 sequence reads: CAIRAGQGNTEAFF. DNA of the CDR3: TGTGCCATCAGAGCGGGACAGGGGAACACTGAAGCTTTCTTT.

The gene calls are TRBV7-2 and TRBJ1-2; TRBD1 matches at 8 bases. The CDR3 covers 13 residues. Germline V gene lookup returns CDR1 SGHTA and CDR2 FQGNSA. J was trimmed by 7 bases and V by 8 bases; bases with no gene match: 9. The DNA of the CDR3 is TGTGCCAGCCAGGGGACAGGCTTCTCTGGCTACACCTTC. This translates into CASQGTGFSGYTF.

This chain uses TRBV3-1 (or the pseudogene TRBV3-2) with TRBJ1-6; D is unclear. The CDR3 has 19 residues. The V end lost 0 bases, the J end lost 0 bases, and 15 bases lay between the germline ends. Germline CDR1 and CDR2: LGHDT and YNNKEL (reference sequence). CDR3 residues: CASSQDLRFGSSYNSPLHF. CDR3 coding DNA: TGTGCCAGCAGCCAAGATCTAAGATTTGGGAGCTCCTATAATTCACCCCTCCACTTT.

This rearrangement joins TRBV7-9 to TRBJ2-1; 12 positions match TRBD2. Germline CDR1 reads SEHNR; CDR2 reads FQNEAQ (reference sequence). V shed 7 bases and J 5 bases; nucleotides not matched to a gene: 3. The CDR3 sequence is 14 residues long. The CDR3 reads CASTLAGGDNEQFF. The CDR3 bases are TGTGCCAGCACCCTAGCGGGAGGGGACAATGAGCAGTTCTTC.

The chain employs TRBV28 and TRBJ1-2, with 7 bases that match TRBD1. Germline V gene data show CDR1 as MDHEN and CDR2 as SYDVKM. Unmatched junction bases numbered 4, after V lost 5 bases and J lost 7 bases. This CDR3 contains 12 residues. Written as DNA, the CDR3 is TGTGCCAGCAGTATAGACAGGGTTGGCTACACCTTC. It specifies CASSIDRVGYTF.

The genes are TRBV7-8 and TRBJ2-7; 7 nucleotides match TRBD2. V shed 1 base and J 0 bases; nucleotides not matched to a gene: 6. CDR1 SGHVS and CDR2 FQNEAQ come from the germline V gene. The CDR3 covers 16 residues. The CDR3, as DNA: TGTGCCAGCAGCTTAGTTGCGGGGGAGCCCTCCTACGAGCAGTACTTC. It encodes CASSLVAGEPSYEQYF.

This chain uses TRBV2 with TRBJ1-1, with D tentatively TRBD1 (5 bases). The CDR3 sequence is 12 residues long. In germline, CDR1 is SNHLY, CDR2 FYNNEI. V was pared by 3 bases and J by 4 bases, with 6 bases between. The CDR3 DNA is TGTGCCAGCAGTGAGGGGGGCACTGAAGCTTTCTTT. Its translation is CASSEGGTEAFF. Drawing the rest from reference TRBV2 and TRBJ1-1, the complete variable domain is EPEVTQTPSHQVTQMGQEVILRCVPISNHLYFYWYRQILGQKVEFLVSFYNNEISEKSEIFDDQFSVERPDGSNFTLKIRSTKLEDSAMYFCASSEGGTEAFFGQGTRLTVV.

The V and J genes are TRBV5-8 and TRBJ2-2, with TRBD1 as a possible D gene (6 bases). Germline CDR1 is SGHTS and CDR2 is YDEGEE. This CDR3 has 13 residues. V dropped 1 base and J dropped 6 bases, with 7 bases sitting between them. CDR3 nucleotides: TGTGCCAGCAGCTTGTCAGGGGCCGGGGAGCTGTTTTTT. It is translated as CASSLSGAGELFF.

This rearrangement joins TRBV29-1 to TRBJ2-7, with 8 bases identical to TRBD2. V lost 7 bases and J lost 1; bases outside the gene matches: 9. The germline V gene encodes CDR1 SQVTM and CDR2 ANQGSEA. The CDR3 contains 14 residues. The DNA of the CDR3 is TGCAGCGCTGGTAGCGGGAAAGGGTCCTACGAGCAGTACTTC. This gives the protein CSAGSGKGSYEQYF.

This clone was detected only once. An end of the junction differs from the germline gene, which may be a read error. The chain couples TRBV29-1 to TRBJ2-7, with 11 bases matching TRBD2. This CDR3 contains 17 residues. CDR1 and CDR2 (germline): SQVTM, ANQGSEA. The DNA of the CDR3 is TGCCGCGTTGGGGGGGGGAGACTAGCGGGATCGACCTACGAGCAGTACTTC. Amino acid sequence: CRVGGGRLAGSTYEQYF.

This clone appeared a few times. The J gene is TRBJ1-2, the V gene TRBV7-9; perhaps TRBD1 as D (5 bases). This CDR3 contains 15 residues. Trimming stripped 4 bases from V and 0 bases from J, with 12 bases between. Germline values: CDR1 SEHNR, CDR2 FQNEAQ (reference sequence). For the CDR3, the DNA is TGTGCCAGCAGCTGGGACTACGATGCTAACTATGGCTACACCTTC. It yields the protein CASSWDYDANYGYTF.

This chain uses TRBV12-3 or TRBV12-4 with TRBJ1-2, with 7 bases lining up with TRBD1. Unmatched junction bases numbered 4, after V lost 2 bases and J lost 7 bases. CDR3 length: 13 amino acids. CDR3 coding DNA: TGTGCCAGCAGTTTATGGGACAGCCTTGGCTACACCTTC. It encodes CASSLWDSLGYTF.

The V and J genes are TRBV6-6 and TRBJ2-3; D possibly corresponds to TRBD1 (6 bases). Trimming cost V 7 bases and J 2 bases, with 16 bases left between them. Germline lookup yields CDR1 MNHNY and CDR2 SVGAGI (reference sequence). The CDR3 runs to 15 residues. The CDR3 loop reads CASKIAPGDTDTQYF. For the CDR3, the DNA is TGTGCCAGCAAAATCGCCCCAGGGGACACAGATACGCAGTATTTT.

The chain employs TRBV28 and TRBJ2-2; 8 bases map to TRBD2. Unmatched junction bases numbered 8, after V lost 5 bases and J lost 3 bases. Germline V gene sequence: CDR1 MDHEN, CDR2 SYDVKM. CDR3 length: 16 amino acids. CDR3: CASSPGAGGYTGELFF. CDR3 nucleotides: TGTGCCAGCAGTCCGGGGGCGGGAGGTTACACCGGGGAGCTGTTTTTT.

V and J are TRBV7-8 and TRBJ2-1; 7 nucleotides agree with TRBD2. CDR3 size: 12 residues. V shed 4 bases, J shed 9 bases, and the junction held 3 bases outside the gene matches. CDR1 and CDR2 (germline): SGHVS, FQNEAQ. In DNA, the CDR3 is TGTGCCAGCAGCTATGGCGGGGGTGAGCAGTTCTTC. The encoded protein is CASSYGGGEQFF.

The genes are TRBV2 and TRBJ2-4; unclear D gene. V shed 5 bases and J shed 0 bases, with 2 bases lying between them. The CDR3 length is 12 residues. Germline values: CDR1 SNHLY, CDR2 FYNNEI. CDR3 DNA sequence: TGTGCCAGCAGTCTAGCCAAAAACATTCAGTACTTC. This encodes CASSLAKNIQYF. The full variable domain, completed using reference TRBV2 and TRBJ2-4, is EPEVTQTPSHQVTQMGQEVILRCVPISNHLYFYWYRQILGQKVEFLVSFYNNEISEKSEIFDDQFSVERPDGSNFTLKIRSTKLEDSAMYFCASSLAKNIQYFGAGTRLSVL.

There are a few counts of this clone. The chain has TRBV5-1 and TRBJ2-7; D not certain. V lost 0 bases and J 5 bases, leaving 9 bases between the germline ends. CDR1 is SGHRS and CDR2 is YFSETQ in the germline V gene. CDR3 length equals 13 residues. This CDR3 is CASSLALGNEQYF. As DNA, the CDR3 is TGCGCCAGCAGCTTGGCCCTCGGTAACGAGCAGTACTTC.

V and J are TRBV29-1 and TRBJ2-5; D not resolved. Germline CDR1 reads SQVTM; CDR2 reads ANQGSEA. Trimming left V 4 bases short and J 5 bases short, with 5 bases between. This CDR3 has 10 residues. CDR3: CSVGLETQYF. The CDR3 coding sequence is TGCAGCGTTGGTCTGGAGACCCAGTACTTC.